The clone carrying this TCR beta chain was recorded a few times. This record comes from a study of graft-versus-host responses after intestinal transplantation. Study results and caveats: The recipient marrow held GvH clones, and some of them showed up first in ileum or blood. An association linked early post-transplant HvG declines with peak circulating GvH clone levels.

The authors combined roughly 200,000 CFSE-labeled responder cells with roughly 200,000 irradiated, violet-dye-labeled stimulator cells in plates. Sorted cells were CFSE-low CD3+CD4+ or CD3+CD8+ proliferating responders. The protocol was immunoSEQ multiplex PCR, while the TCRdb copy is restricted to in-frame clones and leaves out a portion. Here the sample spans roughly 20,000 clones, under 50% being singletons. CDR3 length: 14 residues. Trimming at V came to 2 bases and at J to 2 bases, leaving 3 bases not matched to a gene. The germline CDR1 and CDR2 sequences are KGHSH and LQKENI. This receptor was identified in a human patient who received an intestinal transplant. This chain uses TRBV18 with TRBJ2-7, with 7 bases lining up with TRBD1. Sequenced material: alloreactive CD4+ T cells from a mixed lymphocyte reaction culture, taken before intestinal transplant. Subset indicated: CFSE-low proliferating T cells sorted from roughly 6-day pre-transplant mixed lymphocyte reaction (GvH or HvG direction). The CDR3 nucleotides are TGTGCCAGCTCACCAAATGACAGGGCCTACGAGCAGTACTTC. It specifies CASSPNDRAYEQYF.